Given below is one T cell receptor (beta chain) in context. Its antigen is not known. The data are from a study of chemoradiotherapy in HPV16-positive cancers. Repeated repertoire sampling spanned the course of chemoradiotherapy. V lost 5 bases and J 4 bases, leaving 17 bases between the germline ends. Germline-derived CDR1 and CDR2 are SGHTA and FQGTGA. CDR3 length: 16 residues. Study results and caveats: During treatment, candidate HPV-specific clones and E7-related motifs expanded in tumor.

The method was immunoSEQ multiplex PCR; TCRdb's version includes in-frame clones alone and lacks a portion of them. This table holds under 7,000 clones, 90% found once. The receptor was isolated from a human donor with HPV-associated anogenital cancer. Sequenced here: blood, sampled from a patient who underwent chemoradiotherapy. The chain couples TRBV7-3 to TRBJ1-4; D might be TRBD1 (6 bases). The CDR3, as DNA: TGTGCCAGCAGCCCATCCGGGGGGGCGGGTAATGAAAAACTGTTTTTT. Translation: CASSPSGGAGNEKLFF.